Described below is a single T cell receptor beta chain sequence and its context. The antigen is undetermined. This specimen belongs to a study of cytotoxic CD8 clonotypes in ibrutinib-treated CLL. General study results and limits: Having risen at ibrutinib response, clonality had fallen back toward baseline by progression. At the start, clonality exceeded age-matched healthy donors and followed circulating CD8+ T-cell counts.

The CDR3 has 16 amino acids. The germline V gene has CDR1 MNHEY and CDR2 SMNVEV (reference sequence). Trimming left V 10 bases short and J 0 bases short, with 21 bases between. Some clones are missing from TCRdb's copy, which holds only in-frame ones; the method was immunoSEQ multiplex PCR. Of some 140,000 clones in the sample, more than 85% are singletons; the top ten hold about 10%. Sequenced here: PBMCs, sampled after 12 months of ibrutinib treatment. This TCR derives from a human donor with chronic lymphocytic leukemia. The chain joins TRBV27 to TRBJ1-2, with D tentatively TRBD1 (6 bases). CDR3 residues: CATQKGGQTPNYGYTF. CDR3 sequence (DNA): TGTGCCACCCAGAAAGGAGGACAGACCCCTAACTATGGCTACACCTTC.